This T cell receptor beta chain was sequenced in a study of cytomegalovirus exposure and HLA in healthy donors (dated by TCRdb to about 2017). In the study overall: An earlier analysis of about 530 of the donors reported approximately 280 Gb of sequence data and 100 million to 120 million unique TCR beta sequences obtained from approximately 180 million T cells. To predict cytomegalovirus infection status, the study combined high-throughput TCR immunosequencing, statistical association of individual TCRs with disease status, and machine learning. Typing coverage differed by locus: A, B, C, DRB1 and DQB1 were typed in about 629-640 donors, DQA1 in about 560, DPA1 in around 600, and DPB1 in approximately 450. All discovery cohort repertoires had been generated using a single sequencing platform. On average, around 230,000 unique TCR beta nucleotide sequences were sequenced per donor among roughly 430 genotyped donors of the cohort, with roughly 20% of those sequences being non-productive. A later genetic analysis used genome-wide SNP genotypes for 398 of the 666 donors, treating that subset as a discovery cohort. The aim of the study was to test whether cataloging public T cell receptors could identify signatures of past pathogen exposure. In an earlier analysis of more than 550 of the donors, high-throughput TCR beta sequencing was used to judge whether each TCR beta V gene segment behaved as functional or pseudogenic. Roughly 300 gigabases of sequencing data and roughly 80 million unique TCR sequences made up an early release that covered roughly 670 HLA-typed donors. The study used immunosequencing to profile the T cell repertoires of 666 subjects and linked those repertoires to cytomegalovirus serostatus. Among the roughly 380 genotyped donors, 81% belonged to the genetic ancestry cluster associated with self-reported Caucasian donors. To study patterns of TCR occurrence, a later analysis re-analyzed previously published TCR beta repertoires from 550 to 800 donors and added high-resolution HLA genotyping. Because of strong linkage in the cohort, five DR-DQ haplotypes were treated as single units for association and clustering. Donor age, sex, ethnicity and CMV serostatus were compiled alongside the repertoire data. The later analysis used no new phenotypic data to find candidate immune exposures, relying instead on TCR beta sequences and their occurrence across donors. Besides the first cohort of roughly 700 subjects, a separate validation cohort made up of over 95 different subjects was used. Class I and class II HLA loci were covered by the typing at four-digit resolution.

What the work shows at the level of the full study, not this receptor alone: Because counts were too low, under 20 rarely observed V segments, including chromosome 9 orphons, were left out of the earlier analysis of 587 of the donors. An association between a missense DCLRE1C variant and V-gene and J-gene trimming of TCR beta chains was found in a later genetic analysis and replicated in an independent cohort. CMV serostatus was the only immune exposure information available for the cohort. The 87-base-pair reads could not distinguish some IMGT-functional V segments, including TRBV6-2 and TRBV6-3, so those segments were excluded. HLA typing was unavailable for some donors at each locus, so association tests used only the typed subset. In a later analysis, 16,951 TCR beta sequences were associated with specific HLA alleles at a false discovery rate of 0.05. Linkage disequilibrium might explain the correlated functional status among segregating V segments, but an unknown experimental factor could not be ruled out. The classifier was reported to diagnose cytomegalovirus status with high specificity and sensitivity in both the original and validation cohorts. Only TCR beta chains were sequenced in this cohort, and the absence of alpha or paired-chain data limited detectable features. A group of highly shared sequence variants was considered likely to be a technical artifact of the sequencing pipeline. In a later analysis, HLA-associated TCR beta chains showed more clonal expansion and lower generation probabilities than non-associated chains that were equally common. A later genetic analysis reported fewer N-insertions in productive TCRs among donors in an Asian-associated ancestry cluster than the roughly 690-donor mean. In the study, approximately 150 TCR beta chains were listed as associated with cytomegalovirus. According to a later analysis, most CMV-associated TCR beta chains appeared to be HLA-restricted, and the HLA associations seemed to be driven largely by CMV exposure. In an earlier analysis of 587 of the donors, most TCR beta V segments appeared in productive rearrangements about 87% or about 30% of the time, broadly matching IMGT annotations. Across donors, most TCR sequences were observed very rarely, whereas some public TCRs were present in many individuals. In vitro tests confirmed that a few of the cytomegalovirus-associated TCR beta chains recognize cytomegalovirus antigens. In a later analysis, several top co-occurrence clusters were reported to appear linked to parvovirus B19, influenza, CMV and Epstein-Barr virus. A further reported finding was that TCR beta sequences accurately predicted the HLA-A and HLA-B alleles for most subjects in the first cohort. In a later analysis, the rate of TCR association differed among HLA loci, with DRB1 alleles having the most associated TCRs and HLA-C alleles having the fewest. When HLA alleles, especially DR and DQ, strongly co-occurred, TCR associations were difficult to assign to individual alleles. Roughly uniform sequencing depth across donors was assumed in presence/absence analyses, although this assumption may not hold. It was suggested by the authors that the approach could potentially be generalized to other disease states and immunological phenotypes.

The cohort consisted of 650 to 700 healthy bone marrow donors. Cohort members were all nominally healthy when sampled, although unrecorded immune exposures were likely present. The donor was CMV seropositive and was included in the group of some 290 seropositive cohort members. A peripheral blood sample was provided by each donor, and peripheral blood mononuclear cells were used for TCR beta sequencing. Genomic DNA was extracted from the blood cell samples with the Qiagen DNeasy Blood Extraction Kit. Library preparation employed the immunoSEQ multiplex PCR assay. The multiplex PCR relied on a mix of 60 forward primers for TCR Vbeta segments and 13 reverse primers for TCR Jbeta segments. The CDR3 region of rearranged TCR beta genes was amplified from genomic DNA by a multiplex PCR assay. On the Illumina HiSeq System, the amplified TCR beta libraries were sequenced as 87-base-pair reads. The study's own analysis went as follows. A later analysis tallied 75 million to 95 million unique TCR beta chains across the roughly 610 repertoires, and about 12 million of those chains were shared by two or more donors. Raw reads were error-corrected and collapsed into unique sequences with a nearest-neighbor algorithm that merged closely related sequences to remove PCR and sequencing errors. V, D and J gene segments were assigned by aligning CDR3 sequences to IMGT reference sequences. For a sequence to be retained, a match of at least six nucleotides was required to both a V gene segment and a J gene segment. Rearrangements were classified as productive when the CDR3 lacked stop codons and remained in frame with V and J, and all other rearrangements were classified as non-productive. CDR3 was defined by IMGT convention, running from the second conserved V-encoded cysteine to the conserved J-encoded phenylalanine. Sequences without an unambiguous match to a single V gene segment were excluded from the earlier analysis of almost 600 of the donors. An earlier analysis of 587 of the donors classified V segments as functional when productive rearrangements were above 56.7% and as segregating when the standard deviation between donors was above 5%. A statistical classification framework was built to diagnose cytomegalovirus status from the catalog of TCR beta chain sequences. A later analysis assigned V and J genes by comparing TCR nucleotide sequences with IMGT/GENE-DB human TR gene sequences. Using the TCRdist pipeline, a later analysis assigned CDR3 sequences along with most-parsimonious VDJ recombination scenarios. In a later analysis, every TCR beta chain was defined by the combination of its CDR3 amino acid sequence and its V-gene family, and reads without a unique V-gene family were dropped. To address suspected cross-contamination and a sequencing artifact, a later analysis removed roughly 640 highly shared, low-generation-probability nucleotide sequences. In a later analysis, a clonal expansion index was calculated for each public chain from normalized within-repertoire ranks of inferred template counts. In a later analysis, generation probabilities were computed using a VDJ recombination model fitted to out-of-frame rearrangements, and the results were checked against IGoR. Hypergeometric tests were used in a later analysis to score TCR-TCR, TCR-HLA and TCR-CMV co-occurrence, with a repertoire-size bias correction applied to the TCR pairs. To estimate false discovery rates, a later analysis permuted the HLA or CMV assignments 20 times. In a later analysis, co-occurring TCRs were grouped using DBSCAN, with TCRdist sequence similarity added in when clustering inside HLA-allele-positive subsets. Repertoires with fewer than 30,000 or more than 120,000 public chains, plus five repertoires with anomalous nucleotide sharing, were excluded from co-occurrence clustering. TCRdb provides this immuneACCESS table in a form limited to in-frame rearrangements. Some clones are lacking; in checked studies, under half of them reflect an unresolved V gene, and why the rest are absent is not known. The DNA gave D and trimming, while V, J and clone size come from that table. The sample data list about 150,000 clones, and just under 80% of these were observed just once. The ten top clones hold more than 6% of the sample.

The germline V gene (reference sequence) yields SEHNR for CDR1 and FQNEAQ for CDR2. The CDR3 starts with the cysteine, ends with the phenylalanine, and has 15 residues. The kept DNA is CDR3 alone, 45 bases in frame from the first base. This clone showed up just once. The antigen it binds to is not known. An end of the junction differs from the germline gene, which may be a read error. The sample taken for sequencing was PBMCs. The rearranged chain carries TRBV7-9 and TRBJ1-2, and TRBD1 matches 9 of the central bases. The TCR was taken from a woman between 40 and 55 years old in good health and CMV-seropositive. The CDR3 amino acid sequence is: CSSSLGDRVVYGYTF. The DNA reads TGTTCCAGCAGCTTAGGGGACAGGGTCGTCTATGGCTACACCTTC.